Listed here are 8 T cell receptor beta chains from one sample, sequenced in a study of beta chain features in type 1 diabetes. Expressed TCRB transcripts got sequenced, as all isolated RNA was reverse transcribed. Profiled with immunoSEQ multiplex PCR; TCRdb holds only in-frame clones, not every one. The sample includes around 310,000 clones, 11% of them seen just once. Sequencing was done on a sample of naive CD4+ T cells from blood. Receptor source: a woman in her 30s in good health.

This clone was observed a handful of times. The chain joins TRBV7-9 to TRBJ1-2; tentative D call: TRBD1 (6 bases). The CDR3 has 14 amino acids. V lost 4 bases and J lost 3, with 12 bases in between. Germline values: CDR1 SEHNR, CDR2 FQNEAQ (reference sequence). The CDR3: CASSSVGAHYGYTF. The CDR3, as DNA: TGTGCCAGCAGCTCTGTGGGGGCTCACTATGGCTACACCTTC.

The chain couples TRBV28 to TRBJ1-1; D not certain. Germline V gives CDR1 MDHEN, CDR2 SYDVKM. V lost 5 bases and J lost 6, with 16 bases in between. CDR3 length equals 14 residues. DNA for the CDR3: TGTGCCAGCAGTCCTCCCCGACTTGATTCTGAAGCTTTCTTT. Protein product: CASSPPRLDSEAFF.

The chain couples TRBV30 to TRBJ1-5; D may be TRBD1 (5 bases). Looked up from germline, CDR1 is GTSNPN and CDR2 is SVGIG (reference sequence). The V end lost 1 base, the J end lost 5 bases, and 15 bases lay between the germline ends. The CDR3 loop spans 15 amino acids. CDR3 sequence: CAWSDFLGAHQPQHF. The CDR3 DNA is TGTGCCTGGAGTGACTTCTTAGGGGCTCATCAGCCCCAGCATTTT.

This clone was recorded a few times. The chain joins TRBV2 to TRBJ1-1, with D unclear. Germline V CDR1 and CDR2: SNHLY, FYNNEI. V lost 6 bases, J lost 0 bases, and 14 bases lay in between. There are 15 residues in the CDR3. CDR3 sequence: CASRFEGPMNTEAFF. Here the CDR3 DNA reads TGTGCCAGCAGGTTTGAGGGTCCGATGAACACTGAAGCTTTCTTT.

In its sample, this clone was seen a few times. CDR3 nucleotide sequence: TGTGCTAGTGCCCCGAGTCTAGCGGGAGAACATGAGCAGTTCTTC. This translates into CASAPSLAGEHEQFF. The gene calls are TRBV12-5 and TRBJ2-1; 10 bases agree with TRBD2. The CDR3 sequence is 15 residues long. Germline V gene sequence: CDR1 LGHNT, CDR2 FRNRAP. V shed 7 bases, J shed 8 bases, and the junction held 11 bases outside the gene matches.

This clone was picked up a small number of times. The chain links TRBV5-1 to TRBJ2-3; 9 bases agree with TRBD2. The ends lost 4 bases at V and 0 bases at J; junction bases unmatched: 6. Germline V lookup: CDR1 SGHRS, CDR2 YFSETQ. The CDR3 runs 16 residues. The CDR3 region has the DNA TGCGCCAGCAGCCTAACGACTAGCGGTAGCACAGATACGCAGTATTTT. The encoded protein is CASSLTTSGSTDTQYF.

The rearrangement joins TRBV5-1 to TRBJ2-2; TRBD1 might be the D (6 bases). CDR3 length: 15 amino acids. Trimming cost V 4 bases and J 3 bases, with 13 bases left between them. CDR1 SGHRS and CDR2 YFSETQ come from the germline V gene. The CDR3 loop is CASSAGTLHTGELFF. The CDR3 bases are TGCGCCAGCAGCGCCGGGACACTGCACACCGGGGAGCTGTTTTTT.

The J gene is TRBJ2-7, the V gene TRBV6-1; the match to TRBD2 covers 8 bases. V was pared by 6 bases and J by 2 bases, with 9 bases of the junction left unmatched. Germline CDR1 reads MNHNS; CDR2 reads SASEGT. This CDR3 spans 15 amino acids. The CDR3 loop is CASSSGRAGTYEQYF. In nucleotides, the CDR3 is TGTGCCAGCAGCTCCGGGAGGGCAGGAACCTACGAGCAGTACTTC.